Shown below are 23 T cell receptor beta chains from a single sample sequenced in a study of control samples from healthy donors and cancer patients. Assay used: immunoSEQ multiplex PCR; TCRdb lists only in-frame clones, some missing. Here the sample spans some 99,000 clones, roughly 90% being singletons. The specimen was blood. These receptors all stem from a woman between 45 and 60 years old in good health.

The chain has TRBV15 and TRBJ1-1; D unclear. CDR1 and CDR2 from the germline V gene are LNHNV and YYDKDF (reference sequence). Trimming took 4 bases from V and 0 from J, leaving 9 bases between them. The CDR3 runs to 14 residues. The CDR3 nucleotides are TGTGCCACCAGCACCCGACACTTGAACACTGAAGCTTTCTTT. As protein: CATSTRHLNTEAFF. Looking up the rest from reference TRBV15 and TRBJ1-1 gives the full variable domain: DAMVIQNPRYQVTQFGKPVTLSCSQTLNHNVMYWYQQKSSQAPKLLFHYYDKDFNNEADTPDNFQSRRPNTSFCFLDIRSPGLGDTAMYLCATSTRHLNTEAFFGQGTRLTVV.

The rearrangement joins TRBV24-1 to TRBJ2-6, with unresolved D. Germline CDR1 KGHDR, CDR2 SFDVKD. V shed 2 bases and J shed 0 bases, with 4 bases lying between them. The CDR3 contains 15 residues. The CDR3 DNA sequence: TGTGCCACCAGTGATTCCAGCTCTGGGGCCAACGTCCTGACTTTC. Translation gives CATSDSSSGANVLTF.

The rearrangement links TRBV15 to TRBJ1-5; D is ambiguous. This CDR3 spans 16 amino acids. Germline-derived CDR1 and CDR2 are LNHNV and YYDKDF (reference sequence). The V end lost 1 base, the J end lost 3 bases, and 13 bases lay between the germline ends. CDR3 sequence reads: CATSRVGNGFNQPQHF. DNA for the CDR3: TGTGCCACCAGCAGAGTAGGGAACGGGTTCAATCAGCCCCAGCATTTT.

The V call is TRBV4-1, the J call TRBJ1-6, with 7 bases fitting TRBD1. Unmatched junction bases numbered 12, after V lost 3 bases and J lost 7 bases. The CDR3 contains 17 residues. Germline lookup yields CDR1 MGHRA and CDR2 YSYEKL. Here the CDR3 reads CASSQSPPGQSNSPLHF. CDR3 bases: TGCGCCAGCAGCCAGTCCCCCCCGGGACAGTCGAATTCACCCCTCCACTTT.

V and J are TRBV5-1 and TRBJ2-2; possible D gene TRBD1, 6 bases. The CDR3 consists of 15 residues. V was clipped by 1 base and J by 2 bases, with 9 bases between them. Germline CDR1 reads SGHRS; CDR2 reads YFSETQ. CDR3 protein: CASSLRQVNTGELFF. CDR3 bases: TGCGCCAGCAGCTTGAGACAGGTCAACACCGGGGAGCTGTTTTTT.

This clone has just one count. The chain joins TRBV7-8 to TRBJ2-2; D is unclear. The V end lost 1 base, the J end lost 7 bases, and 22 bases lay between the germline ends. Germline CDR1 SGHVS, CDR2 FQNEAQ. The CDR3 covers 18 residues. Here the CDR3 DNA reads TGTGCCAGCAGCTTAGTGGCCTTTGTTGGGTGGGCGGACGGGGAGCTGTTTTTT. Amino acids: CASSLVAFVGWADGELFF.

The CDR3 DNA follows: TGCGCCAGCAGCTTGGCCCACAGCGGGGGGCGGTACGAGCAGTACTTC. This encodes CASSLAHSGGRYEQYF. V and J are TRBV5-1 and TRBJ2-7, with TRBD2 identical over 9 bases. CDR1 SGHRS and CDR2 YFSETQ come from the germline V gene. CDR3 length: 16 amino acids. The trim removed 0 bases at V and 4 bases at J, leaving 8 bases unmatched.

The chain employs TRBV18 and TRBJ2-7, with 10 positions matching TRBD1. Losses at the gene ends were 2 bases for V and 4 bases for J; bases not matched to a gene: 5. This CDR3 is 15 amino acids long. From germline, CDR1 is KGHSH and CDR2 LQKENI. The CDR3 sequence: CASSPVGQGPYEQYF. In nucleotides, the CDR3 is TGTGCCAGCTCACCAGTGGGACAGGGGCCTTACGAGCAGTACTTC.

The chain is built from TRBV9 and TRBJ2-7, with 8 bases lining up with TRBD2. CDR3 length: 16 amino acids. The germline CDR1 and CDR2 sequences are SGDLS and YYNGEE. V trimming: 4 bases; J trimming: 4 bases; junction bases outside the gene matches: 13. The CDR3 region is CASSPYEAGDFYEQYF. Written as DNA, the CDR3 is TGTGCCAGCAGCCCCTATGAAGCGGGGGATTTTTACGAGCAGTACTTC.

This clone has a handful of counts. The chain employs TRBV19 and TRBJ2-7; D possibly corresponds to TRBD1 (6 bases). The V end lost 0 bases, the J end lost 3 bases, and 9 bases lay between the germline ends. In germline, CDR1 is LNHDA, CDR2 SQIVND (reference sequence). The CDR3 is made up of 14 amino acids. The CDR3 DNA reads TGTGCCAGTAGTATAGATACAGGGCTCTACGAGCAGTACTTC. It encodes CASSIDTGLYEQYF.

This clone has just a few counts. The rearrangement joins TRBV19 to TRBJ2-7; D gene unclear. Trimming removed 1 base at V and 5 bases at J, with 12 bases between. The CDR3 has 14 residues. Looked up from germline, CDR1 is LNHDA and CDR2 is SQIVND (reference sequence). CDR3 in DNA: TGTGCCAGTAGTATAGGGAGCTTAGTCGACGAGCAGTACTTC. Encoded protein: CASSIGSLVDEQYF.

V usage is TRBV4-3 and J usage is TRBJ1-3, with 10 bases matching TRBD1. The V segment lost 0 bases and the J segment 3 bases; nucleotides outside the gene matches: 5. Germline V lookup: CDR1 LGHNA, CDR2 YSLEER. The CDR3 has 17 residues. CDR3 in DNA: TGCGCCAGCAGCCAAGATAGGGACAGGGGCCTTGGAAACACCATATATTTT. Translating it yields CASSQDRDRGLGNTIYF.

The chain joins TRBV7-8 to TRBJ2-7; D remains ambiguous. V shed 0 bases and J shed 2 bases, with 8 bases lying between them. Germline-derived CDR1 and CDR2 are SGHVS and FQNEAQ. The CDR3 runs to 14 residues. The CDR3 sequence: CASSLALEAYEQYV. Written as DNA, the CDR3 is TGTGCCAGCAGCTTAGCGCTCGAGGCCTACGAGCAGTACGTC.

This clone was observed a handful of times. The V and J genes are TRBV6-5 and TRBJ2-5; D may correspond to TRBD1 or TRBD2 (5 bases each). Deletions cut 7 bases from V and 1 base from J, with 13 bases between. The CDR3 sequence is 14 residues long. CDR1 is MNHEY and CDR2 is SVGAGI in the germline V gene. DNA for the CDR3: TGTGCCAGCACCGCTAGGGGACCCCAAGAGACCCAGTACTTC. It specifies CASTARGPQETQYF.

J is TRBJ2-1 and V is TRBV3-1 (or the pseudogene TRBV3-2); tentative D call: TRBD2 (5 bases). Trimming cost V 4 bases and J 7 bases, with 8 bases left between them. Germline lookup yields CDR1 LGHDT and CDR2 YNNKEL (reference sequence). This CDR3 has 12 amino acids. CDR3 bases: TGTGCCAGCAGCCTAGCGAGGAATGAGCAGTTCTTC. Encoded protein: CASSLARNEQFF.

The chain links TRBV11-2 to TRBJ2-1, with unresolved D. The CDR3 runs 14 residues. Looked up from germline, CDR1 is SGHAT and CDR2 is FQNNGV. V lost 1 base, J lost 1 base, and 5 bases lay in between. In DNA, the CDR3 is TGTGCCAGCAGCTTAGGAGCGTCCTACAATGAGCAGTTCTTC. Translated, it gives CASSLGASYNEQFF.

This sequence joins TRBV19 and TRBJ2-3; 8 bases match TRBD2. V lost 10 bases, J lost 2 bases, and 8 bases stayed unmatched. This CDR3 comprises 14 residues. Germline V CDR1 and CDR2: LNHDA, SQIVND (reference sequence). CDR3 nucleotide sequence: TGTGCCACCGGAGCGGGGGTTCCCACAGATACGCAGTATTTT. This codes for CATGAGVPTDTQYF.

Only one count was recorded for this clone. The chain is built from TRBV7-3 and TRBJ2-2, with TRBD2 matching 9 bases. CDR3 length: 15 amino acids. The germline gives CDR1 SGHTA, CDR2 FQGTGA. After removal of 2 bases from V and 6 bases from J, the junction contained 4 bases not matched to a gene. For the CDR3, the DNA is TGTGCCAGCAGCTTACGGCGGGGGGGCGCCGGGGAGCTGTTTTTT. Its translation is CASSLRRGGAGELFF.

This sequence joins TRBV4-1 and TRBJ2-7; no definite D call. Germline CDR1 and CDR2: MGHRA and YSYEKL. The CDR3 is 15 amino acids. Trimming removed 0 bases from V and 2 bases from J, with 11 bases in between. In DNA form, the CDR3 reads TGCGCCAGCAGCCAAGATGGACCTGGCCCCTACGAGCAGTACTTC. This sequence encodes CASSQDGPGPYEQYF.

This clone is categorized as medium-sized (0.01 to 0.1%). This sequence joins TRBV12-3 or TRBV12-4 and TRBJ2-4; either TRBD1 or TRBD2 may fit D (6 bases each). The CDR3 loop spans 13 amino acids. Deletions cut 6 bases from V and 7 bases from J, with 13 bases between. CDR3 in amino acids: CASSLVGGNIQYF. The CDR3 nucleotides are TGTGCCAGCAGCCTCGTAGGGGGGAACATTCAGTACTTC.

J is TRBJ1-6 and V is TRBV4-3; no clear D gene. The CDR3 is made up of 17 amino acids. With 0 bases removed from V and 4 bases from J, the gap between germline ends came to 13 bases. Germline V gene lookup returns CDR1 LGHNA and CDR2 YSLEER. As DNA, the CDR3 is TGCGCCAGCAGCCAAGATTCCGTGATAGCGTATAATTCACCCCTCCACTTT. The encoded protein is CASSQDSVIAYNSPLHF.

The chain has TRBV7-6 and TRBJ2-3; 8 bases are a match to TRBD1. Germline V lookup: CDR1 SGHVS, CDR2 FNYEAQ. Germline trimming cut 5 bases from V and 8 bases from J; bases unmatched to any gene: 15. The CDR3 runs 16 residues. The DNA of the CDR3 is TGTGCCAGCAGCCCGGGACAGGAGGGAAGGCTTGGTACGCAGTATTTT. The encoded protein is CASSPGQEGRLGTQYF.

The rearrangement links TRBV28 to TRBJ1-2; the match to TRBD1 covers 7 bases. V lost 7 bases to trimming and J lost 6 bases; unmatched junction nucleotides: 14. CDR3 length: 15 amino acids. Germline loops: CDR1 MDHEN, CDR2 SYDVKM. Here the CDR3 reads CASKRNFRGPNGYTF. The DNA for the CDR3 is TGTGCCAGCAAGCGTAATTTTAGGGGGCCCAATGGCTACACCTTC.